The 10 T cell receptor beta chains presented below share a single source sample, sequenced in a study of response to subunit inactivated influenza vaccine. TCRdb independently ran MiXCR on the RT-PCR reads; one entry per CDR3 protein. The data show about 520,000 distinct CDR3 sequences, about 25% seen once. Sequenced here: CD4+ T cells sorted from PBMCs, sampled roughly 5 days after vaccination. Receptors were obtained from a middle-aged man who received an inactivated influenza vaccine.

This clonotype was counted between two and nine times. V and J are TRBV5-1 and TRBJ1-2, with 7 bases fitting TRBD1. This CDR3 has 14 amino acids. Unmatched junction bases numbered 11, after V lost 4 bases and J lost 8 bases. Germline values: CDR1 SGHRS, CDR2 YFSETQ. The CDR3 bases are TGCGCCAGCAGCCTCGACAGGGTCGGAGGAGGCTACACCTTC. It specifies CASSLDRVGGGYTF.

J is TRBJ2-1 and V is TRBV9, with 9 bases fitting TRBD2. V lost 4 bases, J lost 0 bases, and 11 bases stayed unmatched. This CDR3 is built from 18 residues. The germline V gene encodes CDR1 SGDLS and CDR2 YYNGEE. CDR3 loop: CASSSHVNSGGSYNEQFF. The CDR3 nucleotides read TGTGCCAGCAGCTCACACGTTAATAGCGGGGGCTCCTACAATGAGCAGTTCTTC. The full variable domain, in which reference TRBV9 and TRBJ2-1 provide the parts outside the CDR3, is DSGVTQTPKHLITATGQRVTLRCSPRSGDLSVYWYQQSLDQGLQFLIQYYNGEERAKGNILERFSAQQFPDLHSELNLSSLELGDSALYFCASSSHVNSGGSYNEQFFGPGTRLTVL.

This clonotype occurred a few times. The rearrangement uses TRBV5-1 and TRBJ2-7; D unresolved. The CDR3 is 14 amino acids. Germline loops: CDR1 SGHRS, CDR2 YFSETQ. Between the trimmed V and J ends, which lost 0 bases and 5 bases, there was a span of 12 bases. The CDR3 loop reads CASSLEQLGNEQYF. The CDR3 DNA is TGCGCCAGCAGCTTGGAACAGTTGGGGAACGAGCAGTACTTC.

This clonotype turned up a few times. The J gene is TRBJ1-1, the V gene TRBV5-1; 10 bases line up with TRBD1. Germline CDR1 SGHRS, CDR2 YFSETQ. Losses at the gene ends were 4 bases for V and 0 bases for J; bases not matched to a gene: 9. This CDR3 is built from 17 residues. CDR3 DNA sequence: TGCGCCAGCAGCCACCTGCCGGGACAGGGGATGAACACTGAAGCTTTCTTT. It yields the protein CASSHLPGQGMNTEAFF.

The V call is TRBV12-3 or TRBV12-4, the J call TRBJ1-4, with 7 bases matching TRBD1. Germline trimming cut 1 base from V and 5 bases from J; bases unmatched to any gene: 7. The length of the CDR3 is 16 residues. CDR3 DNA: TGTGCCAGCAGTTTAGGTGGTTGGGACAGAAATGAAAAACTGTTTTTT. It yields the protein CASSLGGWDRNEKLFF.

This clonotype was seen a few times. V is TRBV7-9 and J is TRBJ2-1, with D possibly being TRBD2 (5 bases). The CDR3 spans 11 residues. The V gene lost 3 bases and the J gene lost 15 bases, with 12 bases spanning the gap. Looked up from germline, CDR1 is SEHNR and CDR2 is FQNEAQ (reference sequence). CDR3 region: CASSFTDWRFF. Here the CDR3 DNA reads TGTGCCAGCAGCTTCACGGACTGGCGGTTCTTC.

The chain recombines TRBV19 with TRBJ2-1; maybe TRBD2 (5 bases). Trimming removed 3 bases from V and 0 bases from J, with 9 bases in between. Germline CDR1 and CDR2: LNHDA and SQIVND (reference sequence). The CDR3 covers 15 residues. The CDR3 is CASSIGDSSYNEQFF. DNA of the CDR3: TGTGCCAGTAGTATCGGGGATAGCTCCTACAATGAGCAGTTCTTC.

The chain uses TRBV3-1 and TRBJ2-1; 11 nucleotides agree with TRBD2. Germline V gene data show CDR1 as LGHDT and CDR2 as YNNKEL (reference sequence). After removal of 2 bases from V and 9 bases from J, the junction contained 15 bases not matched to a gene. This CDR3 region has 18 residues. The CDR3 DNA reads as TGTGCCAGCAGCCAAATTAAGGAACTAGCGGGAGAGGTTGGTGAGCAGTTCTTC. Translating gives CASSQIKELAGEVGEQFF.

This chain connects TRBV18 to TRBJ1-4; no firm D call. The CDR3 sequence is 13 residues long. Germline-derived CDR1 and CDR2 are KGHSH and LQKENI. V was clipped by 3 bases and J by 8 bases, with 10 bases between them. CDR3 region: CASSPGIREKLFF. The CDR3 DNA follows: TGTGCCAGCTCACCGGGGATTCGAGAAAAACTGTTTTTT.

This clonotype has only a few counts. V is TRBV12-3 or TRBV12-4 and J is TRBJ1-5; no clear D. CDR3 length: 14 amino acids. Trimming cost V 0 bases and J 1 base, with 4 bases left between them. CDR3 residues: CASSLALSNQPQHF. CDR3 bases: TGTGCCAGCAGTTTAGCGTTGAGCAATCAGCCCCAGCATTTT.